This TCR beta chain is drawn from a study of T cells in Graves' hyperthyroidism and ophthalmopathy. The CDR3 runs 15 residues. The V gene's germline CDR1 is KGHSH and CDR2 LQKENI. V dropped 2 bases and J dropped 0 bases, with 11 bases sitting between them. Amplification targeted TCR beta CDR3 regions from RNA transcripts. The HTBI set primed first-round TCR CDR3 RT-PCR. TCRdb itself ran the multiplex PCR reads through MiXCR, one entry per CDR3 protein. The repertoire holds about 560,000 distinct CDR3 sequences, approximately 15% seen once, with approximately 20% in the top ten. The sequence was collected from a woman aged 18-29 years with Graves' hyperthyroidism. Sequencing input: blood. V gene TRBV18 combines with J gene TRBJ2-7; D not certain. CDR3 DNA: TGTGCCAGCTCACCATTTAGGTCAGCCTCCTACGAGCAGTACTTC. This translates into CASSPFRSASYEQYF.